Listed below are T cell receptor beta chains from one sample, sequenced in a study of a mutant IDH1 vaccine in newly diagnosed glioma. The antigens these receptors bind are not known. Data came from immunoSEQ multiplex PCR; TCRdb stores just in-frame clones and leaves some out. In the table there are over 35,000 clones, about 89% of which are singletons. The specimen was PBMCs, collected from a glioma patient whose treatment included an IDH1 peptide vaccine. The receptors derive from a man between 45 and 60 years old with glioma. CDR3s include the opening cysteine and the closing phenylalanine or tryptophan. Each record gives: clone size, CDR3 length, D gene, J gene, V gene, CDR3 protein, CDR3 DNA. The D gene is left open where the match is weak. Not every row has a clone size; where given, it reads once, few, many or a size class.

clone size: once; CDR3 length: 13; D gene: .; J gene: TRBJ1-5; V gene: TRBV9; CDR3 protein: CASSVGRDQPQHF; CDR3 DNA: TGTGCCAGCAGCGTAGGGCGAGATCAGCCCCAGCATTTT
clone size: few; CDR3 length: 13; D gene: .; J gene: TRBJ2-3; V gene: TRBV6-4; CDR3 protein: CASGAGHTDTQYF; CDR3 DNA: TGTGCCAGCGGGGCGGGACACACAGATACGCAGTATTTT
clone size: .; CDR3 length: 12; D gene: TRBD1; J gene: TRBJ1-6; V gene: TRBV6-6; CDR3 protein: CASSYRQGALHF; CDR3 DNA: TGTGCCAGCAGTTACCGACAGGGAGCCCTCCACTTT
clone size: .; CDR3 length: 14; D gene: .; J gene: TRBJ2-2; V gene: TRBV7-9; CDR3 protein: CASSFGTNTGELFF; CDR3 DNA: TGTGCCAGCAGCTTCGGGACCAACACCGGGGAGCTGTTTTTT
clone size: .; CDR3 length: 14; D gene: TRBD2; J gene: TRBJ2-3; V gene: TRBV7-7; CDR3 protein: CASSPTGRTDTQYF; CDR3 DNA: TGTGCTAGCAGCCCCACCGGGAGGACAGATACGCAGTATTTT
clone size: .; CDR3 length: 13; D gene: TRBD1; J gene: TRBJ1-2; V gene: TRBV6-5; CDR3 protein: CASSGQGNWGYTF; CDR3 DNA: TGTGCCAGCAGCGGACAGGGAAATTGGGGCTACACCTTC
clone size: once; CDR3 length: 15; D gene: .; J gene: TRBJ1-4; V gene: TRBV5-4; CDR3 protein: CASSLGQGQYEKLFF; CDR3 DNA: TGTGCCAGCAGCTTGGGGCAGGGGCAATATGAAAAACTGTTTTTT
clone size: .; CDR3 length: 13; D gene: TRBD1; J gene: TRBJ1-1; V gene: TRBV9; CDR3 protein: CASSVVQGEEAFF; CDR3 DNA: TGTGCCAGCAGCGTAGTCCAGGGGGAGGAAGCTTTCTTT
clone size: .; CDR3 length: 14; D gene: .; J gene: TRBJ1-5; V gene: TRBV27; CDR3 protein: CASRGMALNQPQHF; CDR3 DNA: TGTGCCAGCAGAGGAATGGCCCTCAATCAGCCCCAGCATTTT
clone size: once; CDR3 length: 14; D gene: .; J gene: TRBJ2-7; V gene: TRBV15; CDR3 protein: CATSSSTVSYEQYF; CDR3 DNA: TGTGCCACCAGCTCATCGACAGTCTCCTACGAGCAGTACTTC
clone size: few; CDR3 length: 16; D gene: .; J gene: TRBJ1-6; V gene: TRBV4-1; CDR3 protein: CASSHAVAPLGSPLHF; CDR3 DNA: TGCGCCAGCAGCCACGCGGTGGCACCCTTGGGTTCACCCCTCCACTTT
clone size: .; CDR3 length: 13; D gene: .; J gene: TRBJ2-1; V gene: TRBV7-9; CDR3 protein: CASREGQGNEQFF; CDR3 DNA: TGTGCCAGCAGGGAGGGCCAGGGCAATGAGCAGTTCTTC
clone size: .; CDR3 length: 18; D gene: TRBD2; J gene: TRBJ2-3; V gene: TRBV5-6; CDR3 protein: CASSLTSGRTSSTDTQYF; CDR3 DNA: TGTGCCAGCAGCTTGACTAGCGGGAGGACTTCTAGCACAGATACGCAGTATTTT
clone size: .; CDR3 length: 15; D gene: TRBD1; J gene: TRBJ1-1; V gene: TRBV9; CDR3 protein: CASSVGVGQGAEAFF; CDR3 DNA: TGTGCCAGCAGCGTAGGGGTAGGTCAGGGGGCAGAAGCTTTCTTT
clone size: .; CDR3 length: 15; D gene: TRBD2; J gene: TRBJ2-5; V gene: TRBV19; CDR3 protein: CASSLTSGGEKTQYF; CDR3 DNA: TGTGCCAGTAGTTTGACTAGCGGGGGGGAAAAGACCCAGTACTTC
clone size: .; CDR3 length: 14; D gene: TRBD1; J gene: TRBJ1-1; V gene: TRBV28; CDR3 protein: CASSRGGLGTEAFF; CDR3 DNA: TGTGCCAGCAGTCGAGGGGGCCTAGGGACTGAAGCTTTCTTT
clone size: once; CDR3 length: 13; D gene: .; J gene: TRBJ2-7; V gene: TRBV7-9; CDR3 protein: CASLDRVSYEQYF; CDR3 DNA: TGTGCCAGCCTGGACAGAGTGTCCTACGAGCAGTACTTC
clone size: .; CDR3 length: 19; D gene: .; J gene: TRBJ2-2; V gene: TRBV7-9; CDR3 protein: CASSLTRDNRQSNTGELFF; CDR3 DNA: TGTGCCAGCAGCTTAACCCGGGACAATCGGCAGTCGAACACCGGGGAGCTGTTTTTT
clone size: .; CDR3 length: 15; D gene: TRBD1; J gene: TRBJ1-2; V gene: TRBV13; CDR3 protein: CASSLADRGLYGYTF; CDR3 DNA: TGTGCCAGCAGCTTGGCGGACAGGGGGCTCTATGGCTACACCTTC
clone size: .; CDR3 length: 13; D gene: .; J gene: TRBJ1-1; V gene: TRBV6-5; CDR3 protein: CASSYGGNTEAFF; CDR3 DNA: TGTGCCAGCAGTTACGGGGGGAACACTGAAGCTTTCTTT
clone size: .; CDR3 length: 15; D gene: .; J gene: TRBJ1-1; V gene: TRBV11-2; CDR3 protein: CASTLSPKGYTEAFF; CDR3 DNA: TGTGCCAGCACCCTAAGTCCAAAGGGGTACACTGAAGCTTTCTTT
clone size: .; CDR3 length: 19; D gene: TRBD2; J gene: TRBJ2-3; V gene: TRBV10-3; CDR3 protein: CAISESDPNGGVIRDTQYF; CDR3 DNA: TGTGCCATCAGTGAGTCGGACCCCAACGGGGGGGTGATAAGGGATACGCAGTATTTT
clone size: .; CDR3 length: 14; D gene: .; J gene: TRBJ2-7; V gene: TRBV4-3; CDR3 protein: CASSAGTGSYEQYF; CDR3 DNA: TGCGCCAGCAGCGCCGGGACGGGGTCTTACGAGCAGTACTTC
clone size: .; CDR3 length: 15; D gene: .; J gene: TRBJ2-7; V gene: TRBV5-5; CDR3 protein: CASAAVPGSWNEQYF; CDR3 DNA: TGTGCCAGCGCCGCTGTACCGGGTTCCTGGAACGAGCAGTACTTC
clone size: .; CDR3 length: 15; D gene: .; J gene: TRBJ1-1; V gene: TRBV19; CDR3 protein: CASSIGPDMNTEAFF; CDR3 DNA: TGTGCCAGTAGTATAGGGCCCGATATGAACACTGAAGCTTTCTTT
clone size: .; CDR3 length: 14; D gene: .; J gene: TRBJ1-6; V gene: TRBV6-1; CDR3 protein: CASSERRGNSPLHF; CDR3 DNA: TGTGCCAGCAGTGAAAGGAGGGGTAATTCACCCCTCCACTTT
clone size: .; CDR3 length: 13; D gene: .; J gene: TRBJ2-3; V gene: TRBV6-1; CDR3 protein: CASKVSRTDTQYF; CDR3 DNA: TGTGCCAGCAAGGTTAGCCGAACAGATACGCAGTATTTT
clone size: few; CDR3 length: 15; D gene: .; J gene: TRBJ2-2; V gene: TRBV5-1; CDR3 protein: CASLPISGVTGELFF; CDR3 DNA: TGCGCCAGTCTCCCAATCTCCGGGGTAACCGGGGAGCTGTTTTTT
clone size: once; CDR3 length: 14; D gene: TRBD1; J gene: TRBJ1-6; V gene: TRBV5-1; CDR3 protein: CASTWDRENSPLHF; CDR3 DNA: TGCGCCAGCACCTGGGACAGGGAGAATTCACCCCTCCACTTT
clone size: few; CDR3 length: 12; D gene: .; J gene: TRBJ1-1; V gene: TRBV29-1; CDR3 protein: CSVSRGNTEAFF; CDR3 DNA: TGCAGCGTAAGCCGGGGGAACACTGAAGCTTTCTTT
clone size: .; CDR3 length: 13; D gene: .; J gene: TRBJ1-1; V gene: TRBV15; CDR3 protein: CATSRDKYTEAFF; CDR3 DNA: TGTGCCACCAGCAGAGACAAATACACTGAAGCTTTCTTT
clone size: few; CDR3 length: 14; D gene: TRBD1; J gene: TRBJ1-1; V gene: TRBV29-1; CDR3 protein: CSVGDRERNTEAFF; CDR3 DNA: TGCAGCGTTGGGGACAGAGAAAGGAACACTGAAGCTTTCTTT
clone size: .; CDR3 length: 13; D gene: .; J gene: TRBJ1-2; V gene: TRBV11-2; CDR3 protein: CASSNQGPYGYTF; CDR3 DNA: TGTGCCAGCAGCAATCAGGGGCCCTATGGCTACACCTTC
clone size: .; CDR3 length: 13; D gene: .; J gene: TRBJ1-2; V gene: TRBV4-2; CDR3 protein: CASSLQGHYGYTF; CDR3 DNA: TGTGCCAGCAGCCTCCAGGGTCACTATGGCTACACCTTC
clone size: once; CDR3 length: 12; D gene: .; J gene: TRBJ2-7; V gene: TRBV10-3; CDR3 protein: CAISSTIYEQYF; CDR3 DNA: TGTGCCATCTCGTCGACTATCTACGAGCAGTACTTC
clone size: .; CDR3 length: 16; D gene: .; J gene: TRBJ1-3; V gene: TRBV18; CDR3 protein: CASSPGLSSSGNTIYF; CDR3 DNA: TGTGCCAGCTCACCCGGCCTTTCGAGCTCTGGAAACACCATATATTTT
clone size: .; CDR3 length: 19; D gene: TRBD2; J gene: TRBJ2-3; V gene: TRBV28; CDR3 protein: CASSSLLAGGIWGTDTQYF; CDR3 DNA: TGTGCCAGCAGCAGCCTACTAGCGGGAGGGATATGGGGCACAGATACGCAGTATTTT
clone size: .; CDR3 length: 15; D gene: TRBD1; J gene: TRBJ2-1; V gene: TRBV5-4; CDR3 protein: CASSPGQGFHNEQFF; CDR3 DNA: TGTGCCAGCAGCCCGGGACAGGGGTTCCACAATGAGCAGTTCTTC
clone size: .; CDR3 length: 14; D gene: .; J gene: TRBJ2-7; V gene: TRBV5-6; CDR3 protein: CASSLGIGVYEQYF; CDR3 DNA: TGTGCCAGCAGCTTAGGAATAGGGGTCTACGAGCAGTACTTC
clone size: .; CDR3 length: 14; D gene: TRBD1; J gene: TRBJ1-1; V gene: TRBV29-1; CDR3 protein: CSVEGGQMNTEAFF; CDR3 DNA: TGCAGCGTTGAAGGGGGACAGATGAACACTGAAGCTTTCTTT
clone size: .; CDR3 length: 15; D gene: .; J gene: TRBJ2-7; V gene: TRBV7-9; CDR3 protein: CASKADSHTSYEQYF; CDR3 DNA: TGTGCCAGCAAGGCCGACAGTCATACCTCCTACGAGCAGTACTTC
clone size: .; CDR3 length: 16; D gene: TRBD1; J gene: TRBJ2-7; V gene: TRBV28; CDR3 protein: CASSLSSGTGLGEQYF; CDR3 DNA: TGTGCCAGCAGTTTATCCTCCGGGACAGGTCTGGGAGAGCAGTACTTC
clone size: .; CDR3 length: 14; D gene: .; J gene: TRBJ1-2; V gene: TRBV18; CDR3 protein: CASSPQDSNYGYTF; CDR3 DNA: TGTGCCAGCTCCCCCCAAGACTCTAACTATGGCTACACCTTC
clone size: .; CDR3 length: 15; D gene: TRBD2; J gene: TRBJ2-7; V gene: TRBV6-6; CDR3 protein: CASSPPSGGAGEQYF; CDR3 DNA: TGTGCCAGCAGTCCCCCGAGCGGGGGGGCGGGGGAGCAGTACTTC
clone size: once; CDR3 length: 16; D gene: TRBD2; J gene: TRBJ2-1; V gene: TRBV5-6; CDR3 protein: CASSLRGGGSYNEQFF; CDR3 DNA: TGTGCCAGCAGCCTCCGGGGCGGGGGGTCTTACAATGAGCAGTTCTTC
clone size: .; CDR3 length: 17; D gene: TRBD1; J gene: TRBJ2-5; V gene: TRBV7-2; CDR3 protein: CASSLGFRDRGWETQYF; CDR3 DNA: TGTGCCAGCAGCTTAGGGTTCCGGGACAGGGGGTGGGAGACCCAGTACTTC
clone size: once; CDR3 length: 14; D gene: .; J gene: TRBJ2-5; V gene: TRBV2; CDR3 protein: CASTSRRGGETQYF; CDR3 DNA: TGTGCCAGCACGTCCCGCCGAGGGGGGGAGACCCAGTACTTC
clone size: .; CDR3 length: 14; D gene: .; J gene: TRBJ2-5; V gene: TRBV7-2; CDR3 protein: CASSLEFALPPQYF; CDR3 DNA: TGTGCCAGCAGCTTAGAATTTGCGCTTCCTCCCCAGTACTTC
clone size: .; CDR3 length: 14; D gene: .; J gene: TRBJ1-1; V gene: TRBV30; CDR3 protein: CAWSAVLMNTEAFF; CDR3 DNA: TGTGCCTGGAGTGCCGTGCTCATGAACACTGAAGCTTTCTTT
clone size: .; CDR3 length: 16; D gene: TRBD2; J gene: TRBJ2-1; V gene: TRBV25-1; CDR3 protein: CASSETSGRAYNEQFF; CDR3 DNA: TGTGCCAGCAGTGAGACTAGCGGGAGGGCCTACAATGAGCAGTTCTTC
clone size: .; CDR3 length: 14; D gene: .; J gene: TRBJ2-4; V gene: TRBV15; CDR3 protein: CATSREQEWRIQYF; CDR3 DNA: TGTGCCACCAGCAGAGAGCAGGAGTGGAGGATTCAGTACTTC
clone size: .; CDR3 length: 13; D gene: .; J gene: TRBJ2-7; V gene: TRBV6-5; CDR3 protein: CASTSGGAGEQYF; CDR3 DNA: TGTGCCAGCACGTCCGGAGGGGCGGGCGAGCAGTACTTC
clone size: .; CDR3 length: 13; D gene: .; J gene: TRBJ1-1; V gene: TRBV2; CDR3 protein: CASSNLLNTEAFF; CDR3 DNA: TGTGCCAGCAGTAACCTATTGAACACTGAAGCTTTCTTT
clone size: .; CDR3 length: 13; D gene: TRBD1; J gene: TRBJ1-1; V gene: TRBV29-1; CDR3 protein: CSAGGEYHTEAFF; CDR3 DNA: TGCAGCGCAGGGGGCGAGTATCACACTGAAGCTTTCTTT
clone size: .; CDR3 length: 12; D gene: .; J gene: TRBJ1-1; V gene: TRBV7-9; CDR3 protein: CASSLKALDAFF; CDR3 DNA: TGTGCCAGCAGCTTAAAGGCTTTGGACGCTTTCTTT